The rows below give T cell receptor beta chains drawn from one sample of a study of cytomegalovirus exposure and HLA in healthy donors. The protocol was immunoSEQ multiplex PCR, while the TCRdb copy is restricted to in-frame clones and leaves out a portion. Found here are 100,000 to 150,000 clones, 81% of them singletons; the top ten hold around 2.2%. Input material: PBMCs. The receptors originated from a woman aged 35 to 49 in good health and CMV-seronegative. Each CDR3 is given with its conserved first and last residue. Fields, in order: V gene, J gene, clone size, D gene, CDR3 DNA, CDR3 protein. A D gene is named only where the DNA matches it firmly. Size values are once, few and many counts, or a class for expanded clones, and some rows have none.

>TRBV7-2|TRBJ1-1|.|.
TGTGCCAGCAGCTTGTTCCCTGGGAGGGGCCTGAACACTGAAGCTTTCTTT
CASSLFPGRGLNTEAFF
>TRBV11-2|TRBJ2-3|.|TRBD2
TGTGCCAGCAGCCGTGGGAGCGGGAGTACCTCTAGCACAGATACGCAGTATTTT
CASSRGSGSTSSTDTQYF
>TRBV28|TRBJ2-7|.|TRBD2
TGTGCCAGCAGTTCCAGGACTAGCGGCTCCTACGAGCAGTACTTC
CASSSRTSGSYEQYF
>TRBV4-1|TRBJ1-4|few|.
TGCGCCAGCAGCCAAGCGGGGGTACGGGAAGAAAAACTGTTTTTT
CASSQAGVREEKLFF
>TRBV19|TRBJ1-1|.|.
TGTGCCAGTAAAACACCCATTGGGAACACTGAAGCTTTCTTT
CASKTPIGNTEAFF
>TRBV7-2|TRBJ1-5|.|.
TGTGCCAGCAGCTTAGTCTCAGGTCAGCCCCAGCATTTT
CASSLVSGQPQHF
>TRBV10-1|TRBJ2-7|few|.
TGCGCCAGCCCTAAATTGTGGGGGCAATGCGAGCAGTACTTC
CASPKLWGQCEQYF
>TRBV5-6|TRBJ2-3|.|TRBD2
TGTGCCAGCAGCTGGACAACTAGCGGGAGCGCAGATACGCAGTATTTT
CASSWTTSGSADTQYF
>TRBV2|TRBJ2-3|.|.
TGTGCCAGCAGGGTGGAGCGGCGGAAGCGAACTAGCACAGATACGCAGTATTTT
CASRVERRKRTSTDTQYF
>TRBV7-9|TRBJ2-4|.|.
TGTGCCAGCAGCCAACCGACAGGAGCCAAAAACATTCAGTACTTC
CASSQPTGAKNIQYF
>TRBV6-5|TRBJ2-1|.|.
TGTGCCAGCAGTTCGACGACGGCCGAGGAGTTCTTC
CASSSTTAEEFF
>TRBV7-9|TRBJ2-3|.|TRBD2
TGTGCCAGCAGCTTAATTAGCGGGGACACAGATACGCAGTATTTT
CASSLISGDTDTQYF
>TRBV5-4|TRBJ2-3|.|.
TGTGCCAGCAGCTTCCCCGGGACTCCCCACACAGATACGCAGTATTTT
CASSFPGTPHTDTQYF
>TRBV5-1|TRBJ1-1|once|.
TGCGCCAGCAACCTACCCGGGGTGAACACTGAAGCTTTCTTT
CASNLPGVNTEAFF
>TRBV27|TRBJ1-3|.|TRBD1
TGTGCCAGCAGGGTGACAGGGATTGGAAACACCATATATTTT
CASRVTGIGNTIYF
>TRBV7-2|TRBJ2-3|.|.
TGTGCCAGCAGCTTATGGGGGGGCACAGATACGCAGTATTTT
CASSLWGGTDTQYF
>TRBV7-2|TRBJ2-7|.|.
TGTGCCAGCAGCTACTGGTTAGCGAGAAGCTCCTACGAGCAGTACTTC
CASSYWLARSSYEQYF
>TRBV4-1|TRBJ2-3|.|TRBD1
TGCGCCAGCAGCCGGCCGGGACAGCCCTCGGATACGCAGTATTTT
CASSRPGQPSDTQYF
>TRBV4-3|TRBJ1-1|.|.
TGCGCCAGCAGCCAAGACAGGACTCGCGGGACTGAAGCTTTCTTT
CASSQDRTRGTEAFF
>TRBV19|TRBJ1-5|.|.
TGTGCCAGTAGGGACCAGGGCTTGAGCAATCAGCCCCAGCATTTT
CASRDQGLSNQPQHF
>TRBV4-2|TRBJ2-5|.|.
TGTGCCAGCAGCCAAGATCAGTCCACGGAGACCCAGTACTTC
CASSQDQSTETQYF
>TRBV7-9|TRBJ2-3|.|.
TGTGCCAGCAGCCCGACTACGGGGGATACGCAGTATTTT
CASSPTTGDTQYF
>TRBV28|TRBJ2-2|.|.
TGTGCCAGCCGGAGTACCACCGGGGAGCTGTTTTTT
CASRSTTGELFF
>TRBV7-9|TRBJ1-2|once|TRBD1
TGTGCCAGCAGCCCGAGAGACAGGGCGTGCACCTTC
CASSPRDRACTF
>TRBV18|TRBJ2-5|.|.
TGTGCCAGCTCACTCCGGGACACGCAAGAGACCCAGTACTTC
CASSLRDTQETQYF
>TRBV7-9|TRBJ2-1|.|.
TGTGCCAGCCTAGGAGGGCCCGACAATGAGCAGTTCTTC
CASLGGPDNEQFF
>TRBV23-1|TRBJ1-1|.|TRBD1
TGCGCCAGCAGTCAACCCTGGACAGGGTTGAACACTGAAGCTTTCTTT
CASSQPWTGLNTEAFF
>TRBV6-6|TRBJ1-1|.|TRBD1
TGTGCCAGCAGTCCCTTAGGACAGGGTGGCACTGAAGCTTTCTTT
CASSPLGQGGTEAFF
>TRBV27|TRBJ2-1|once|.
TGTGCCAGCAGTTTATTGGCAGGGAATGAGCAGTTCTTC
CASSLLAGNEQFF
>TRBV7-9|TRBJ2-7|.|.
TGTGCCAGCAGCTTAGACGGACTGTATTCCTACGAGCAGTACTTC
CASSLDGLYSYEQYF
>TRBV5-1|TRBJ1-1|.|TRBD1
TGCGCCAGCAGCCGAAGGACAGGAAGCAATATGAACACTGAAGCTTTCTTT
CASSRRTGSNMNTEAFF
>TRBV27|TRBJ1-1|once|TRBD1
TGTGCCAGCAGTATGACAGGGATGAACACTGAAGCTTTCTTT
CASSMTGMNTEAFF
>TRBV19|TRBJ1-5|.|.
TGTGCCAGTAGTTTAGAACAGGGAAATCAGCCCCAGCATTTT
CASSLEQGNQPQHF
>TRBV5-1|TRBJ2-7|.|TRBD2
TGCGCCAGCAGCTTGGGAGTTAGCGGGAGTCACGAGCAGTACTTC
CASSLGVSGSHEQYF
>TRBV5-4|TRBJ1-1|once|.
TGTGCCAGCAGCTTGGGCGGAGACGGTGGTTCGATGGCTTTCTTT
CASSLGGDGGSMAFF
>TRBV5-1|TRBJ1-2|.|.
TGCGCCAGCAGCTTGAAGGGAGGGGACTATGGCTACACCTTC
CASSLKGGDYGYTF
>TRBV2|TRBJ1-5|.|.
TGTGCCAGCAGTGACCGGCAGGGCCGTCAGCCCCAGCATTTT
CASSDRQGRQPQHF
>TRBV10-3|TRBJ2-1|.|.
TGTGCCATCAGTGACGTCCTCTACAATGAGCAGTTCTTC
CAISDVLYNEQFF
>TRBV6-1|TRBJ2-3|.|TRBD1
TGTGCCAGCAGTGGTACCAGGGGACAGGGTGGAGCAGATACGCAGTATTTT
CASSGTRGQGGADTQYF
>TRBV7-9|TRBJ1-1|.|.
TGTGCCAGCAGCGCCCGGACAGAGAACACTGAAGCTTTCTTT
CASSARTENTEAFF
>TRBV7-2|TRBJ2-3|.|.
TGTGCCAGCAGCTTAGAACTCGTCTATAGCACAGATACGCAGTATTTT
CASSLELVYSTDTQYF
>TRBV5-1|TRBJ2-5|.|.
TGCGCCAGCAGCTTGGACAAATATGCAGGTACCCAAGAGACCCAGTACTTC
CASSLDKYAGTQETQYF
>TRBV29-1|TRBJ1-1|.|TRBD1
TGCAGCGGCGTAAAAGTGACAGGGGACACTGAAGCTTTCTTT
CSGVKVTGDTEAFF
>TRBV11-3|TRBJ2-1|.|.
TGTGCCAGCAGTCACCAAAGATCTAGCTCCTACAATGAGCAGTTCTTC
CASSHQRSSSYNEQFF
>TRBV9|TRBJ2-3|few|TRBD2
TGTGCCAGCAGCGTACGAACTAGCGGGGGAAACACAGATACGCAGTATTTT
CASSVRTSGGNTDTQYF
>TRBV18|TRBJ1-3|.|.
TGTGCCAGCTCACCGAGCGGGGGCTCCTCTGGAAACACCATATATTTT
CASSPSGGSSGNTIYF
>TRBV2|TRBJ2-6|.|.
TGTGCCAGCAGTGGGGGTGGTAGCGGCTTCTATTCTGGGGCCAACGTCCTGACTTTC
CASSGGGSGFYSGANVLTF
>TRBV2|TRBJ2-1|few|TRBD2
TGTGCCAGTCAAGCGGGGGGGCCTATTAATGAGCAGTTCTTC
CASQAGGPINEQFF
>TRBV11-2|TRBJ1-1|once|TRBD1
TGTGCCAGCAGCTTAGGAGACAGGGGGGCCTACACTGAAGCTTTCTTT
CASSLGDRGAYTEAFF
>TRBV11-1|TRBJ2-1|.|TRBD2
TGTGCCAGCAGCTTAGATCCCATAGCGGGCTTCCACAATGAGCAGTTCTTC
CASSLDPIAGFHNEQFF
>TRBV5-1|TRBJ1-2|.|.
TGCGCCAGCCAACCGGTGGGGACACCCTCGGTCTATGGCTACACCTTC
CASQPVGTPSVYGYTF
>TRBV6-4|TRBJ2-1|.|TRBD2
TGTGCCAGCTCCTCACTAGCGGGGGACTACAATGAGCAGTTCTTC
CASSSLAGDYNEQFF
>TRBV27|TRBJ1-4|.|TRBD1
TGTGCCAGCAGCCGGGACAGGGGTAATGAAAAACTGTTTTTT
CASSRDRGNEKLFF
>TRBV2|TRBJ1-2|.|TRBD1
TGTGCCAGCAGCGCGGGACAGACCTATGGCTACACCTTC
CASSAGQTYGYTF
>TRBV15|TRBJ2-5|.|TRBD1
TGTGCCACCAGCAGAGGCGAGGGGGCCCAAGAGACCCAGTACTTC
CATSRGEGAQETQYF